This T cell receptor beta chain came from a study of cytomegalovirus exposure and HLA in healthy donors. The PCR had 60 Vbeta and 13 Jbeta primers. Using immunoSEQ multiplex PCR, the repertoire was profiled, and TCRdb retains in-frame clones only, with some absent. The sample records 90,000 to 120,000 clones, roughly 80% being singletons. The CDR3 has 14 amino acids. Germline V gene data show CDR1 as MDHEN and CDR2 as SYDVKM. The V end was cut by 7 bases, the J end by 5 bases, with 16 bases between. Sequencing was performed on PBMCs. This TCR derives from a man between 25 and 39 years old in good health and CMV-seronegative. This chain links TRBV28 with TRBJ2-3, with D unclear. The CDR3 protein is CASNSPQTEDTQYF. CDR3 sequence (DNA): TGTGCCAGCAACTCTCCCCAAACAGAAGATACGCAGTATTTT. Variable domain in full (rest from reference TRBV28 and TRBJ2-3): DVKVTQSSRYLVKRTGEKVFLECVQDMDHENMFWYRQDPGLGLRLIYFSYDVKMKEKGDIPEGYSVSREKKERFSLILESASTNQTSMYLCASNSPQTEDTQYFGPGTRLTVL.